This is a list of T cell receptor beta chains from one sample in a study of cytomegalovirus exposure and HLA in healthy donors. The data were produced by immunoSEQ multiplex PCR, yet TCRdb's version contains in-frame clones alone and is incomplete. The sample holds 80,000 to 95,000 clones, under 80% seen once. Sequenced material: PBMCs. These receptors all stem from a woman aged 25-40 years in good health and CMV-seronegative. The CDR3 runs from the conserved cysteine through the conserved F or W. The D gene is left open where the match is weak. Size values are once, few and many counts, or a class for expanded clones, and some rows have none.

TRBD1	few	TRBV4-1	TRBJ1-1	CASSQTGVVPEAFF	TGCGCCAGCAGCCAAACAGGGGTTGTTCCTGAAGCTTTCTTT
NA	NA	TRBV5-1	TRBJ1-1	CASSLVVAGGTEAFF	TGCGCCAGCAGCTTGGTAGTGGCAGGTGGCACTGAAGCTTTCTTT
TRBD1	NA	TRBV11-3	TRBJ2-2	CASGRQGNTGELFF	TGTGCCAGCGGCCGACAGGGGAACACCGGGGAGCTGTTTTTT
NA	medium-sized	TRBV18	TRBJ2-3	CASSPKAGTADTQYF	TGTGCCAGCTCACCGAAGGCGGGGACCGCAGATACGCAGTATTTT
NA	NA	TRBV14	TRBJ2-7	CASSQVLFYEQYF	TGTGCCAGCAGCCAAGTCCTGTTCTACGAGCAGTACTTC
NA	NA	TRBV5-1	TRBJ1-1	CASSLAGGGTEAFF	TGCGCCAGCAGCTTGGCTGGGGGAGGAACTGAAGCTTTCTTT
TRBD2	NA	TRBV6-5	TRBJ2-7	CASSSAGGVEQYF	TGTGCCAGCAGTTCCGCGGGGGGGGTAGAGCAGTACTTC
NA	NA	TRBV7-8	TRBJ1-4	CASSRVNEKLFF	TGTGCCAGCAGCCGCGTAAATGAAAAACTGTTTTTT
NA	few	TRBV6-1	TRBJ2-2	CASSRGRNTGELFF	TGTGCCAGCAGTCGGGGAAGGAACACCGGGGAGCTGTTTTTT
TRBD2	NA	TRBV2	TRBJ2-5	CASSEGVKAGAGETQYF	TGTGCCAGCAGTGAGGGGGTGAAAGCGGGGGCTGGGGAGACCCAGTACTTC
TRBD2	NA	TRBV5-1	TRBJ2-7	CASSDPLLAGSYEQYF	TGCGCCAGCAGCGATCCACTACTAGCGGGTAGCTACGAGCAGTACTTC
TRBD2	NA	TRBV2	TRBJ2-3	CASSRLAGDTDTQYF	TGTGCCAGCAGCCGACTAGCGGGAGACACAGATACGCAGTATTTT
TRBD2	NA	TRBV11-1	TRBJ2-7	CASSPGTSGIGGYEQYF	TGTGCCAGCAGCCCCGGGACTAGCGGAATTGGAGGATACGAGCAGTACTTC
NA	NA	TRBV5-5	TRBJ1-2	CASSFLGLGRVEHYGYTF	TGTGCCAGCAGCTTTTTAGGTTTGGGCAGGGTGGAACACTATGGCTACACCTTC
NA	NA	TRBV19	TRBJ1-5	CASSILGVGNQPQHF	TGTGCCAGTAGTATTCTGGGAGTGGGCAATCAGCCCCAGCATTTT